Each of the 30 T cell receptor beta chains below was sequenced from the same sample in a study of OX40 agonist ivuxolimab in advanced cancers. TCRdb keeps only in-frame clones here, not all; method: immunoSEQ multiplex PCR. The table lists roughly 17,000 clones, 86% of them singletons. The sequenced sample was CD4+ or CD8+ T cells sorted from blood, obtained in a trial of the OX40 agonist ivuxolimab. All receptors derive from an adult with an advanced solid tumor such as melanoma, head and neck, liver or kidney cancer.

This chain uses TRBV7-6 with TRBJ1-2, with D tentatively TRBD1 (6 bases). Trimming took off 4 bases at V and 6 bases at J, with 15 bases between the two ends. The CDR3 sequence is 14 residues long. The germline V gene has CDR1 SGHVS and CDR2 FNYEAQ. CDR3 DNA: TGTGCCAGCAGCTCTCCCAGGGGCTTGGATGGCTACACCTTC. It translates to CASSSPRGLDGYTF.

V usage is TRBV5-5 and J usage is TRBJ2-2; 7 bases are a match to TRBD2. Losses at the gene ends were 1 base for V and 5 bases for J; bases not matched to a gene: 8. The CDR3 length is 16 residues. Germline CDR1 reads SGHKS; CDR2 reads YYEKEE (reference sequence). CDR3 protein: CASSLFAGGGTGELFF. The CDR3 DNA reads TGTGCCAGCAGCTTGTTTGCGGGCGGGGGAACCGGGGAGCTGTTTTTT.

This clone was detected once. This chain links TRBV7-9 with TRBJ2-5; D remains ambiguous. The CDR3 totals 12 residues. V was pared by 1 base and J by 5 bases, with 5 bases between. Per the germline V gene, CDR1 is SEHNR and CDR2 is FQNEAQ (reference sequence). The CDR3 nucleotides are TGTGCCAGCAGCTTAGTGGGCGAGACCCAGTACTTC. Its protein product is CASSLVGETQYF.

The genes are TRBV5-8 and TRBJ2-2, with D possibly matching TRBD2 (7 bases). Germline assignment: CDR1 SGHTS and CDR2 YDEGEE. This CDR3 is built from 16 residues. The V and J ends lost 5 bases and 5 bases respectively, with 19 bases between them. CDR3 sequence reads: CASRLGASGQTGELFF. The DNA of the CDR3 is TGTGCCAGCAGACTGGGGGCTAGCGGACAAACCGGGGAGCTGTTTTTT.

The chain combines TRBV19 with TRBJ2-5, with 10 bases lining up with TRBD2. The CDR3 spans 14 residues. CDR1 is LNHDA, CDR2 SQIVND, per germline (reference sequence). After removal of 4 bases from V and 5 bases from J, the junction contained 4 bases not matched to a gene. The CDR3 DNA reads as TGTGCCAGTAGTAAGCGGGAGGGCCGGGAGACCCAGTACTTC. It is translated as CASSKREGRETQYF. The full variable domain, its missing parts supplied by reference TRBV19 and TRBJ2-5, is DGGITQSPKYLFRKEGQNVTLSCEQNLNHDAMYWYRQDPGQGLRLIYYSQIVNDFQKGDIAEGYSVSREKKESFPLTVTSAQKNPTAFYLCASSKREGRETQYFGPGTRLLVL.

This clone was counted a few times. The rearrangement uses TRBV4-3 and TRBJ1-2; D gene uncertain. CDR1 and CDR2 from the germline V gene are LGHNA and YSLEER. V was cut by 0 bases and J by 3 bases, with 11 bases left in between. The CDR3 contains 15 residues. Written as DNA, the CDR3 is TGCGCCAGCAGCCAAGAAGCCACTGCTCACTATGGCTACACCTTC. It codes for CASSQEATAHYGYTF.

CDR3 residues: CASSRRQGPQETQYF. The CDR3 bases are TGTGCCAGCAGCCGAAGACAGGGACCTCAAGAGACCCAGTACTTC. The chain couples TRBV6-6 to TRBJ2-5; TRBD1 agrees at 7 bases. CDR1 MNHNY and CDR2 SVGAGI come from the germline V gene (reference sequence). This CDR3 region has 15 residues. With V trimmed by 6 bases and J by 2 bases, 9 bases remained unmatched.

CDR3 in DNA: TGTGCCAAACTAGCGGGAGTCGGAAATGAGCAGTTCTTC. The encoded protein is CAKLAGVGNEQFF. The V call is TRBV27, the J call TRBJ2-1; 11 nucleotides agree with TRBD2. J lost 7 bases, V lost 10 bases, and 6 bases had no gene match. The V gene's germline CDR1 is MNHEY and CDR2 SMNVEV (reference sequence). The CDR3 has 13 residues.

The chain uses TRBV5-1 and TRBJ2-6, with 9 nucleotides matching TRBD2. The germline CDR1 and CDR2 sequences are SGHRS and YFSETQ. Trimming cost V 4 bases and J 0 bases; bases outside gene matches: 8. CDR3 size: 18 residues. CDR3 nucleotide sequence: TGCGCCAGCAGCCCAGAGAAGACTAGCGGCTCTGGGGCCAACGTCCTGACTTTC. It yields the protein CASSPEKTSGSGANVLTF. The whole variable domain, filled in from reference TRBV5-1 and TRBJ2-6, reads KAGVTQTPRYLIKTRGQQVTLSCSPISGHRSVSWYQQTPGQGLQFLFEYFSETQRNKGNFPGRFSGRQFSNSRSEMNVSTLELGDSALYLCASSPEKTSGSGANVLTFGAGSRLTVL.

The gene calls are TRBV2 and TRBJ2-5; 11 positions agree with TRBD2. V gave up 10 bases and J gave up 1 base; unmatched junction bases: 8. The CDR3 runs to 15 residues. Germline lookup yields CDR1 SNHLY and CDR2 FYNNEI. The CDR3 nucleotides read TGTGCCACCCAAAATGGGACTAGCGGCCAAGAGACCCAGTACTTC. Translated, it gives CATQNGTSGQETQYF.

The gene calls are TRBV7-6 and TRBJ2-3; D is perhaps TRBD2 (5 bases). Germline V CDR1 and CDR2: SGHVS, FNYEAQ. Between the trimmed V and J ends, which lost 4 bases and 5 bases, there was a span of 7 bases. The CDR3 loop spans 12 amino acids. Here the CDR3 reads CASSYSGDTQYF. Written as DNA, the CDR3 is TGTGCCAGCAGCTACAGCGGAGATACGCAGTATTTT.

This chain connects TRBV29-1 to TRBJ1-2; D is perhaps TRBD1 (6 bases). Germline V CDR1 and CDR2: SQVTM, ANQGSEA. Between the trimmed V and J ends, which lost 5 bases and 3 bases, there was a span of 10 bases. CDR3 length: 12 amino acids. The CDR3, as DNA: TGCAGCGTTCAACAGGGTGACTATGGCTACACCTTC. Its translation is CSVQQGDYGYTF.

The V gene is TRBV28, the J gene TRBJ2-3; D possibly matches TRBD1 or TRBD2 (6 bases each). Per germline, CDR1 MDHEN and CDR2 SYDVKM. The CDR3 is made up of 14 amino acids. Trimming shortened V by 2 bases and J by 4 bases, and 10 bases separated the two germline ends. CDR3 bases: TGTGCCAGCAGTTTAGTAGGGGGGTCAGATACGCAGTATTTT. The encoded protein is CASSLVGGSDTQYF.

Only one count was recorded for this clone. The CDR3 here is CASSGGLAMLGETQYF. The CDR3 DNA reads TGCGCCAGCAGCGGGGGACTAGCGATGTTGGGAGAGACCCAGTACTTC. The gene calls are TRBV5-1 and TRBJ2-5, with 10 bases lining up with TRBD2. With V trimmed by 4 bases and J by 4 bases, 10 bases remained unmatched. Germline-derived CDR1 and CDR2 are SGHRS and YFSETQ. CDR3 length: 16 residues.

CDR3 coding DNA: TGTGCCAGCAGCGTTACACAGAACACCGGGGAGCTGTTTTTT. This gives the protein CASSVTQNTGELFF. V and J are TRBV9 and TRBJ2-2; D call uncertain. The germline gives CDR1 SGDLS, CDR2 YYNGEE. The CDR3 totals 14 residues. V lost 2 bases, J lost 1 base, and 6 bases lay in between.

The rearrangement joins TRBV13 to TRBJ2-5, with a possible D match to TRBD1 (6 bases). CDR1 is PRHDT, CDR2 FYEKMQ, per germline (reference sequence). Trimming stripped 4 bases from V and 4 bases from J, with 16 bases between. The CDR3 spans 15 residues. The CDR3, as DNA: TGTGCCAGCAGCTCTACAGGGTTGGTAGTAGAGACCCAGTACTTC. This sequence encodes CASSSTGLVVETQYF.

The chain couples TRBV19 to TRBJ2-7, with 10 bases fitting TRBD2. The CDR3 totals 15 residues. CDR1 is LNHDA and CDR2 is SQIVND in the germline V gene (reference sequence). The trim removed 4 bases at V and 1 base at J, leaving 4 bases unmatched. The CDR3 is CASSTGLATSYEQYF. In nucleotides, the CDR3 is TGTGCCAGTAGTACGGGACTAGCGACATCCTACGAGCAGTACTTC.

The chain employs TRBV30 and TRBJ1-4; 7 nucleotides agree with TRBD1. Germline V gene lookup returns CDR1 GTSNPN and CDR2 SVGIG (reference sequence). The CDR3 runs to 16 residues. Germline trimming cut 3 bases from V and 0 bases from J; bases unmatched to any gene: 7. In nucleotides, the CDR3 is TGTGCCTGGAGCTTGACAGGGACTGCAACTAATGAAAAACTGTTTTTT. Translated, it gives CAWSLTGTATNEKLFF.

This clone was counted a few times. The genes are TRBV10-2 and TRBJ2-7; 11 bases agree with TRBD2. J gave up 1 base and V 7 bases, and 6 bases lay outside the gene matches. The CDR3 contains 15 residues. From germline, CDR1 is WSHSY and CDR2 SAAADI. In DNA, the CDR3 is TGCGCCAGCAAGCAGACTAGCGGGGAATCCTACGAGCAGTACTTC. Its translation is CASKQTSGESYEQYF.

The J gene is TRBJ2-6, the V gene TRBV28, with 10 bases that match TRBD2. V shed 6 bases and J 0 bases; nucleotides not matched to a gene: 8. Germline lookup yields CDR1 MDHEN and CDR2 SYDVKM. CDR3 length equals 18 residues. Here the CDR3 reads CASSSPGLATSGANVLTF. CDR3 nucleotide sequence: TGTGCCAGCAGCTCTCCGGGACTAGCGACCTCTGGGGCCAACGTCCTGACTTTC.

Comments on this clone: An end of the junction differs from the germline gene, which may be a read error. The chain recombines TRBV4-1 with TRBJ1-3; 8 bases align to TRBD1. Germline values: CDR1 MGHRA, CDR2 YSYEKL. The length of the CDR3 is 16 residues. The CDR3 reads CASSQGEVTGGSTIYF. The CDR3 DNA is TGCGCCAGCAGCCAAGGAGAGGTTACAGGGGGAAGCACCATATATTTT.

J is TRBJ2-5 and V is TRBV7-8; 7 positions agree with TRBD1. The CDR3 is 14 amino acids. V trimming: 5 bases; J trimming: 4 bases; junction bases outside the gene matches: 7. The V gene's germline CDR1 is SGHVS and CDR2 FQNEAQ. The CDR3 region is CASSLTGLVETQYF. The DNA for the CDR3 is TGTGCCAGCAGCCTGACAGGGCTAGTAGAGACCCAGTACTTC.

The V call is TRBV4-2, the J call TRBJ1-2, with D possibly matching TRBD1 (6 bases). V lost 5 bases and J lost 7, with 11 bases in between. This CDR3 contains 12 residues. Germline loops: CDR1 LGHNA, CDR2 YNFKEQ. CDR3 DNA: TGTGCCAGCAGCTTGGACAGCCTTGGCTACACCTTC. Translation: CASSLDSLGYTF.

The chain recombines TRBV19 with TRBJ1-6, with D possibly TRBD1 on 5 matching bases. This CDR3 contains 16 residues. CDR1 LNHDA and CDR2 SQIVND come from the germline V gene (reference sequence). V was shortened by 5 bases and J by 7 bases, with 18 bases between the two germline ends. CDR3: CASSPVGTSGNSPLHF. CDR3 coding DNA: TGTGCCAGTAGTCCTGTCGGGACCTCTGGGAATTCACCCCTCCACTTT.

This chain joins TRBV7-9 and TRBJ2-3, with 13 bases that match TRBD2. The CDR3 has 16 amino acids. The germline CDR1 and CDR2 sequences are SEHNR and FQNEAQ (reference sequence). The ends lost 4 bases at V and 1 base at J; junction bases unmatched: 2. The CDR3 region is CASSSGLAGGTDTQYF. In nucleotides, the CDR3 is TGTGCCAGCAGCTCTGGACTAGCGGGAGGCACAGATACGCAGTATTTT. The full variable domain, its missing parts supplied by reference TRBV7-9 and TRBJ2-3, is DTGVSQNPRHKITKRGQNVTFRCDPISEHNRLYWYRQTLGQGPEFLTYFQNEAQLEKSRLLSDRFSAERPKGSFSTLEIQRTEQGDSAMYLCASSSGLAGGTDTQYFGPGTRLTVL.

J is TRBJ1-5 and V is TRBV7-6; D is possibly TRBD1 (5 bases). Germline loops: CDR1 SGHVS, CDR2 FNYEAQ. Deletions cut 3 bases from V and 1 base from J, with 10 bases between. The CDR3 runs to 15 residues. The CDR3 bases are TGTGCCAGCAGCTTGGACACCGCGAGCAATCAGCCCCAGCATTTT. Its translation: CASSLDTASNQPQHF.

The chain uses TRBV27 and TRBJ2-2, with D unresolved. Between the trimmed V and J ends, which lost 7 bases and 3 bases, there was a span of 6 bases. Germline values: CDR1 MNHEY, CDR2 SMNVEV (reference sequence). The CDR3 extends over 12 amino acids. In nucleotides, the CDR3 is TGTGCCAGCAAAGAAGACACCGGGGAGCTGTTTTTT. This gives the protein CASKEDTGELFF.

The V call is TRBV11-3, the J call TRBJ2-2, with 8 bases lining up with TRBD2. V lost 4 bases, J lost 7 bases, and 11 bases stayed unmatched. The CDR3 contains 16 residues. Germline CDR1 and CDR2: SGHNT and YENEEA. This CDR3 reads CASSSDGRADGGELFF. DNA of the CDR3: TGTGCCAGCAGCTCCGACGGGAGGGCGGATGGCGGGGAGCTGTTTTTT.

The chain links TRBV30 to TRBJ1-3; D is unclear. Germline assignment: CDR1 GTSNPN and CDR2 SVGIG (reference sequence). Deletions cut 0 bases from V and 3 bases from J, with 6 bases between. The CDR3 has 13 residues. The CDR3 protein is CAWSVKSGNTIYF. The CDR3 DNA is TGTGCCTGGAGTGTCAAAAGTGGAAACACCATATATTTT.

In this sample, this clone turned up a few times. The chain links TRBV6-5 to TRBJ2-3, with 7 bases fitting TRBD2. The V segment lost 2 bases and the J segment 2 bases; nucleotides outside the gene matches: 1. The germline gives CDR1 MNHEY, CDR2 SVGAGI. The CDR3 runs to 14 residues. The CDR3 nucleotides read TGTGCCAGCAGTTACCGGGGGGACACAGATACGCAGTATTTT. This sequence encodes CASSYRGDTDTQYF.